These T cell receptor beta chains were read from a single sample in a study of T cells after yellow fever vaccination. TCRdb analysed the 5' RACE reads with MiXCR anew, one entry per CDR3 protein. The sample yields hundreds of thousands of distinct CDR3 sequences, approximately 13% seen once. Material: PBMCs, obtained on the day of the yellow fever booster vaccination. The origin of the receptors is a man aged 30 to 45 who received the YFV17D yellow fever vaccine. CDR3s include the opening cysteine and the closing phenylalanine or tryptophan. The D gene is left open where the match is weak. For some rows the clone size is stated as once, few or many, or as a class when expanded; others skip it.

J: TRBJ2-2
length: 12
D: NA
size: few
V: TRBV20-1
DNA: TGCAGTGCTAGAGATCAAGACGGGGAGCTGTTTTTT
CDR3: CSARDQDGELFF

J: TRBJ2-1
length: 16
D: NA
size: few
V: TRBV20-1
DNA: TGCAGTGCTAGAGCCCACACCGGGACTGCCTACAATGAGCAGTTCTTC
CDR3: CSARAHTGTAYNEQFF

J: TRBJ2-1
length: 15
D: TRBD1
size: many
V: TRBV7-3
DNA: TGTGCCAGCAGCTCTGGGACAGGATCTTACAATGAGCAGTTCTTC
CDR3: CASSSGTGSYNEQFF

J: TRBJ2-6
length: 17
D: NA
size: NA
V: TRBV25-1
DNA: TGTGCCAGCAGTGAATACGGTCTCGAGGCTGGGGCCAACGTCCTGACTTTC
CDR3: CASSEYGLEAGANVLTF

J: TRBJ2-5
length: 12
D: NA
size: few
V: TRBV4-2
DNA: TGTGCCAGCAGCCAAGATCTACGGGATTTGTCCTTC
CDR3: CASSQDLRDLSF

J: TRBJ2-1
length: 15
D: NA
size: few
V: TRBV6-2/TRBV6-3
DNA: TGTGCCAGCAGTTACTTGGCCGAAAGCCTTAATGAGCAGTTCTTC
CDR3: CASSYLAESLNEQFF

J: TRBJ2-3
length: 19
D: TRBD2
size: few
V: TRBV6-1
DNA: TGTGCCAGCAGTACAAGACTAGCGGGAGGGCCGGGGGGCACAGATACGCAGTATTTT
CDR3: CASSTRLAGGPGGTDTQYF

J: TRBJ2-7
length: 13
D: TRBD2
size: many
V: TRBV20-1
DNA: TGCAGTGCTACGGGACTAGGCTCCTACGAGCAGTACTTC
CDR3: CSATGLGSYEQYF

J: TRBJ2-1
length: 12
D: NA
size: NA
V: TRBV5-1
DNA: TGCGCCAGCAGCCGGACGGACAATGAGCAGTTCTTC
CDR3: CASSRTDNEQFF

J: TRBJ2-1
length: 15
D: TRBD2
size: NA
V: TRBV20-1
DNA: TGCAGTGCTAGCCCAAGCGGGAGGGCCAACAATGAGCAGTTCTTC
CDR3: CSASPSGRANNEQFF

J: TRBJ1-2
length: 16
D: TRBD1
size: few
V: TRBV7-2
DNA: TGTGCCAGCAGCTTAGATGCCAGGGGGCTAAACTATGGCTACACCTTC
CDR3: CASSLDARGLNYGYTF

J: TRBJ2-7
length: 16
D: NA
size: few
V: TRBV5-6
DNA: TGTGCCAGCAGCTTGGTTAAGCGGCCATTCCTAGACGAGCAGTACTTC
CDR3: CASSLVKRPFLDEQYF

J: TRBJ2-4
length: 16
D: TRBD2
size: NA
V: TRBV6-2/TRBV6-3
DNA: TGTGCCAGCAGGAGACTAGCGGGAGTGGGCGAAAACATTCAGTACTTC
CDR3: CASRRLAGVGENIQYF

J: TRBJ2-7
length: 15
D: TRBD2
size: NA
V: TRBV7-2
DNA: TGTGCCAGCAGCGAACGGCGGGAGAGAACCTACGAGCAGTACTTC
CDR3: CASSERRERTYEQYF

J: TRBJ2-7
length: 15
D: NA
size: NA
V: TRBV6-2/TRBV6-3
DNA: TGTGCCAGCAGTTACCTGACAGGGAGGCAATACGAGCAGTACTTC
CDR3: CASSYLTGRQYEQYF

J: TRBJ1-5
length: 16
D: NA
size: NA
V: TRBV2
DNA: TGTGCCAGCGAGCCCCAACCCGGCCGGGGAAATCAGCCCCAGCATTTT
CDR3: CASEPQPGRGNQPQHF

J: TRBJ2-3
length: 18
D: TRBD2
size: NA
V: TRBV24-1
DNA: TGTGCCACCAGTGATTTGCCGGCACGGGGGGGAGCCACAGATACGCAGTATTTT
CDR3: CATSDLPARGGATDTQYF

J: TRBJ1-1
length: 13
D: TRBD1
size: NA
V: TRBV5-1
DNA: TGCGCCAGCGGACAGGGCCCAGCCACTGAAGCTTTCTTT
CDR3: CASGQGPATEAFF

J: TRBJ2-5
length: 12
D: NA
size: NA
V: TRBV6-6
DNA: TGTGCCGTGGGAGAAGCTTTAGAGACCCAGTACTTC
CDR3: CAVGEALETQYF

J: TRBJ2-7
length: 16
D: NA
size: few
V: TRBV7-2
DNA: TGTGCCAGCAGCTTAGTGCGGAGCTGGGGCGATAACGAGCAGTACTTC
CDR3: CASSLVRSWGDNEQYF

J: TRBJ2-7
length: 14
D: NA
size: NA
V: TRBV7-9
DNA: TGTGCCAGCAGCTTAGTAGCGGAGGGGTACGAGCAGTACTTC
CDR3: CASSLVAEGYEQYF

J: TRBJ2-1
length: 19
D: TRBD2
size: NA
V: TRBV28
DNA: TGTGCCAGCCCGCCTGCAGGACTTAGGACTAGCGACATCTACAATGAGCAGTTCTTC
CDR3: CASPPAGLRTSDIYNEQFF

J: TRBJ1-1
length: 13
D: NA
size: NA
V: TRBV3-1
DNA: TGTGCCAGCAGCCCACTTGGGAGTCCTGAAGCTTTCTTT
CDR3: CASSPLGSPEAFF

J: TRBJ1-3
length: 13
D: NA
size: NA
V: TRBV30
DNA: TGTGCCTGGAGTGTAACAGATGGAAACACCATATATTTT
CDR3: CAWSVTDGNTIYF

J: TRBJ2-5
length: 17
D: TRBD2
size: few
V: TRBV5-1
DNA: TGCGCCAGCAGCTTGGGATTCGCTAGCGGGTTTCAAGAGACCCAGTACTTC
CDR3: CASSLGFASGFQETQYF

J: TRBJ2-1
length: 15
D: TRBD1
size: few
V: TRBV14
DNA: TGTGCCAGCAGCCGCGGCAGGGGGCGCTGGAATGAGCAGTTCTTC
CDR3: CASSRGRGRWNEQFF

J: TRBJ2-1
length: 16
D: TRBD2
size: NA
V: TRBV20-1
DNA: TGCAGTGCTCTACGGACTAGCGGGAGCTCCTACAATGAGCAGTTCTTC
CDR3: CSALRTSGSSYNEQFF

J: TRBJ2-5
length: 12
D: NA
size: few
V: TRBV25-1
DNA: TGTGCCAGCAGTACTCTGAGGGAGACCCAGTACTTC
CDR3: CASSTLRETQYF

J: TRBJ2-1
length: 14
D: NA
size: few
V: TRBV5-6
DNA: TGTGCCAGCAGGTCCAGGGTGACATACAATGAGCAGTTCTTC
CDR3: CASRSRVTYNEQFF

J: TRBJ2-7
length: 13
D: NA
size: few
V: TRBV20-1
DNA: TGCAGTGCGAGAGCGGAGACTTACTACGAGCAGTACTTC
CDR3: CSARAETYYEQYF

J: TRBJ1-6
length: 14
D: NA
size: few
V: TRBV10-3
DNA: TGTGCCATCAGTGAGAGTTCCACGAGTTCACCCCTCCACTTT
CDR3: CAISESSTSSPLHF

J: TRBJ1-5
length: 17
D: NA
size: NA
V: TRBV5-1
DNA: TGCGCCAGCAGCTTGGCCCCGGCTCAGGACCGCAATCAGCCCCAGCATTTT
CDR3: CASSLAPAQDRNQPQHF

J: TRBJ2-1
length: 14
D: TRBD2
size: NA
V: TRBV7-9
DNA: TGTGCCAGCAGCTCCGGACTAGCGGGAGGAGATCAGTTCTTC
CDR3: CASSSGLAGGDQFF

J: TRBJ2-5
length: 17
D: TRBD1
size: few
V: TRBV6-5
DNA: TGTGCCAGCAGTTACCCGGACAGGGGTCGATTCGAAGAGACCCAGTACTTC
CDR3: CASSYPDRGRFEETQYF

J: TRBJ2-2
length: 15
D: NA
size: NA
V: TRBV5-4
DNA: TGTGCCAGCAGCTTGATTGGGCTGAACACCGGGGAGCTGTTTTTT
CDR3: CASSLIGLNTGELFF

J: TRBJ2-7
length: 14
D: NA
size: NA
V: TRBV6-2/TRBV6-3
DNA: TGTGCCAGCAGTTTTGTGGCCAGACCTCACGAGCAGTACTTC
CDR3: CASSFVARPHEQYF

J: TRBJ1-2
length: 13
D: NA
size: NA
V: TRBV12-3/TRBV12-4
DNA: TGTGCCAGCAGCCCGGACGAGGGATATGGCTACACCTTC
CDR3: CASSPDEGYGYTF

J: TRBJ2-5
length: 12
D: NA
size: few
V: TRBV29-1
DNA: TGCAGCGTTGAAGGCAGGGAAGAGACCCAGTACTTC
CDR3: CSVEGREETQYF

J: TRBJ1-1
length: 11
D: NA
size: few
V: TRBV19
DNA: TGTGCCAGTACTGGCAGAGTTGAAGCTTTCTTT
CDR3: CASTGRVEAFF

J: TRBJ1-4
length: 12
D: NA
size: NA
V: TRBV7-9
DNA: TGTGCCAGCAGGCGGACAGCCGAAAAACTGTTTTTT
CDR3: CASRRTAEKLFF